The sequence of this T cell receptor (beta chain) was determined in a study of Graves' ophthalmopathy and Graves' hyperthyroidism. Amplification of the TCR beta CDR3 regions used RNA transcripts (as template). The authors performed first-round RT-PCR with HTBI primers and then a second-round multiplex PCR. TCRdb passed the multiplex PCR reads through MiXCR, listing each CDR3 protein once. The sample records more than 1,000,000 distinct CDR3 sequences, about 36% being singletons. This clonotype was observed a handful of times. Germline V lookup: CDR1 LGHNA, CDR2 YSLEER. The length of the CDR3 is 15 residues. V was trimmed by 1 base and J by 5 bases, leaving 11 bases between them.

Sequencing was performed on peripheral blood or thyroid tissue (not recorded which). This TCR came from an adult man with Graves' hyperthyroidism. The chain joins TRBV4-3 to TRBJ1-4, with unresolved D. The CDR3 protein is CASSQARRGNEKLFF. The CDR3 nucleotides are TGCGCCAGCAGCCAAGCAAGACGGGGAAATGAAAAACTGTTTTTT.